These T cell receptor beta chains were read from a single sample in a study of CD8+CD57+ T cells in acquired aplastic anemia. One entry per CDR3 protein, called by TCRdb with MiXCR from the reads. The sample has around 170,000 distinct CDR3 sequences, about 60% seen once. The sample was sorted CD4+, CD8+, or CD8+CD57+ T cells (not recorded which) from PBMCs. These receptors came from a human donor in good health. Each CDR3 is given with its conserved first and last residue. Fields, in order: V gene, clone size, D gene, J gene, CDR3 protein, CDR3 DNA. The D gene is left open where the match is weak. Clone size is shown for a subset of rows, as once, few, many or a class of expanded clone.

TRBV9,NA,NA,TRBJ1-3,CASILGNTIYF,TGTGCCAGCATTTTAGGAAACACCATATATTTT
TRBV7-3,NA,TRBD1,TRBJ2-6,CASSLGQGGSGANVLTF,TGTGCCAGCAGCTTAGGACAGGGTGGCTCTGGGGCCAACGTCCTGACTTTC
TRBV6-5,few,NA,TRBJ1-2,CASRPGGFYGYTF,TGTGCCAGCAGGCCCGGAGGGTTCTATGGCTACACCTTC
TRBV20-1,many,TRBD1,TRBJ2-1,CSARDWGQGYNEQFF,TGCAGTGCTAGAGACTGGGGACAGGGCTACAATGAGCAGTTCTTC
TRBV10-3,NA,NA,TRBJ1-4,CATSTGLYEKLFF,TGTGCCACCTCGACAGGCCTATATGAAAAACTGTTTTTT
TRBV20-1,NA,TRBD2,TRBJ2-7,CSADLSGGANEQYF,TGCAGTGCTGACCTTAGCGGGGGGGCCAACGAGCAGTACTTC
TRBV27,many,NA,TRBJ2-1,CASSNHGQWDEQFF,TGTGCCAGCAGTAACCACGGACAGTGGGATGAGCAGTTCTTC
TRBV6-1,once,NA,TRBJ2-6,CASKLAGANVLTF,TGTGCCAGCAAACTCGCTGGGGCCAACGTCCTGACTTTC
TRBV12-3/TRBV12-4,NA,NA,TRBJ2-7,CASARQSSYEQYF,TGTGCCAGCGCTAGACAAAGCTCCTACGAGCAGTACTTC
TRBV4-1,NA,NA,TRBJ2-7,CASSQASSGGGYEQYF,TGCGCCAGCAGCCAAGCAAGTTCCGGAGGAGGCTACGAGCAGTACTTC
TRBV5-6,NA,TRBD2,TRBJ2-7,CASIDGTSNYEQYF,TGTGCCAGCATCGACGGGACTAGCAACTACGAGCAGTACTTC
TRBV24-1,many,NA,TRBJ2-1,CATSDFGQGVDEQFF,TGTGCCACCAGTGATTTTGGGCAGGGAGTCGATGAGCAGTTCTTC
TRBV13,many,NA,TRBJ1-1,CASSSQGNTEAFF,TGTGCCAGCAGCTCACAGGGGAACACTGAAGCTTTCTTT
TRBV2,NA,NA,TRBJ1-4,CASRRRTARNEKLFF,TGTGCCAGCAGGAGACGGACAGCACGTAATGAAAAACTGTTTTTT